The entry that follows covers one T cell receptor (beta chain) sequence. Its antigen specificity is not known. No base quality information exists; no much larger clone differs at one position. This sample was included in a study of shared clonotypes between healthy human individuals (dated by TCRdb to 2018 to 2020). In terms of the full investigation: A couple of women and a few men aged 18 to 49 years were included in the cohort. To estimate repertoire size and how much clonotypes are shared between individuals, the study performed deep sequencing of blood TCR repertoires from roughly five healthy adults. To increase sequencing depth and limit assay-specific biases, different laboratories used diverse techniques to prepare libraries and sequence TCR repertoires. For each donor, CD4 naive and CD4 memory were each run on three plates, CD8 naive on two plates, and CD8 memory on one plate. Between about 0.85 and 8.9 billion PBMCs per donor were obtained by leukapheresis. The paper as a whole reports these results and caveats: Estimated clonotype richness was generally larger for naive than for memory subsets. Compared with non-shared clonotypes, the clonotypes found in all four sorted-subset donors had higher generation probabilities. Sampling was restricted to blood, and TCR repertoires in tissues likely differ from the TCR repertoires found in blood. Pairwise subsampling indicated that sequencing depth was expected to affect the degree of clonotype sharing among donors. Because the study included only a small number of donors, the genetic and exposure-history diversity represented was limited. Sharing across several donors was observed for about 5% of naive CD4, 3% to 3.5% of naive CD8, about 2.3% of memory CD4, and about 0.4% of memory CD8 clonotypes. Even with the large sequencing depth, rarefaction of the sorted-subset datasets indicated that sequencing was incomplete.

Using the deep immunoSEQ assay, multiplex PCR amplified TCR CDR3 regions from genomic DNA. For each cell subset, the extracted genomic DNA was distributed evenly across all wells of several immunoSEQ 96-well plates, and each plate served as one replicate. For sorted subsets, each replicate PCR was loaded with roughly 200 ng genomic DNA, equivalent to 32,000 or so T cell genomes. The purified libraries were quantified using a Qubit 3.0 fluorometer, sized with a Bioanalyzer 2100, and then quantified again using the KAPA Library Quantification kit. Every immunoSEQ 96-well plate was sequenced on a dedicated single-read 150-cycle Illumina NextSeq 550 flow cell. Under the source paper's analysis protocol: The immunoSEQ output contained only junctional sequences without quality scores, so filtering could not match that applied to full-length reads. Sequences were annotated with PyIR, a Python wrapper for IgBLAST v1.9, and V/J genes and CDR3 were assigned using IMGT germline references. Reads were filtered out if the reads had weak V/J assignments (E-value above 1e-6), no CDR3, stop codons, out-of-frame junctions, or ambiguous translated residues. V3J clonotypes were defined by identical inferred V gene, J gene, and CDR3 amino acid sequence. The percentage overlap between two repertoires was calculated by dividing the number of shared unique clonotypes by the size of the smaller repertoire. RTK rarefaction, the Chao1 estimator, and Recon v2.1 estimates of unobserved clonotypes were used to assess repertoire richness. Generation probabilities for all TCRbeta clonotypes obtained by the gDNA method from a handful of donors were computed using OLGA. Imported from immuneACCESS, the table was reduced by TCRdb to in-frame sequences with V and J called. These copies leave out some clones; in studies compared against another copy, an unresolved V gene accounts for under half, and the cause of the remainder is not known. The V and J calls and the clone size are those of that table, but D and trimming were determined from the DNA. The sample table holds millions of clones, of which about 95% were seen once. The top ten clones comprise roughly 1.1% of the sample.

Counted from cysteine to phenylalanine, this CDR3 has 13 amino acids. CDR3 DNA only is kept here, 39 bases in frame from base 1. A distance of 14 bases separates the germline ends of V and J, which lose 8 bases and 2 bases respectively. As encoded in the germline V gene, CDR1 is SQVTM while CDR2 is ANQGSEA. For the CD8 naive samples, CD45RO-negative cells were positively selected for CCR7, yielding a CD45RA+CCR7+ population from which TemRA cells were excluded. Donors were healthy HIV-negative adults with no recently reported acute infections or vaccinations. All donors were Caucasian adults living in Nashville, Tennessee, USA. Blood was collected by leukapheresis, and PBMCs were isolated by Ficoll-Histopaque density gradient centrifugation and then cryopreserved in liquid nitrogen vapor phase. Analytical flow cytometry was used to check the purity and quantity of every magnetically sorted T cell population. Genomic DNA was isolated from every sorted fraction and measured by UV absorbance on a Nanodrop 2000c.

The chain joins TRBV29-1 to TRBJ2-3, with the D call perhaps TRBD1 or TRBD2, as 5 bases match in each case. This TCR was sampled from a man between 18 and 35 years old in good health. Sequenced input: naive CD8+ T cells sorted from blood. Taken with the paper, the label for cell subset or site translates to: CD45RA+CCR7+. The base sequence is TGCAGCCCAAGGGACGTTAACACAGATACGCAGTATTTT. This is translated as CSPRDVNTDTQYF.